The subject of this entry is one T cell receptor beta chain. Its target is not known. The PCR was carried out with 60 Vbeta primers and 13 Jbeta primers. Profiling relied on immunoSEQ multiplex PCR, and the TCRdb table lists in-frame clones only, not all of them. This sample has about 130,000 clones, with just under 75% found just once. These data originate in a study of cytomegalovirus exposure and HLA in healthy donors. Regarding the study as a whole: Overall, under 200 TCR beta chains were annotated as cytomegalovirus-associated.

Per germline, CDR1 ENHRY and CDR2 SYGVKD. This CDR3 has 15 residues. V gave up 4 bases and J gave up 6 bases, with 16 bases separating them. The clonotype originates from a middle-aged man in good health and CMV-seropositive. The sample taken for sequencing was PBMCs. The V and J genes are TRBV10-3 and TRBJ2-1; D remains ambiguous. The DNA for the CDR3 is TGTGCCATCAGTGTTGGCGGATTTGTATCCAATGAGCAGTTCTTC. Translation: CAISVGGFVSNEQFF.